The 24 T cell receptor beta chains presented below share a single source sample, sequenced in a study of identical twins. TCRdb analysed the 5' RACE reads with MiXCR anew, one entry per CDR3 protein. The sample consists of about 890,000 distinct CDR3 sequences, approximately 13% of them appearing once. This sample was also put to use in a study of yellow fever vaccine responses in identical twins.

Sequences were obtained from PBMCs. All receptors come from a young woman in good health.

This clonotype came up a few times. The chain combines TRBV27 with TRBJ2-6; a possible D gene is TRBD2 (5 bases). Germline V gene sequence: CDR1 MNHEY, CDR2 SMNVEV (reference sequence). Trimming stripped 5 bases from V and 4 bases from J, with 15 bases between. The CDR3 runs to 16 residues. The CDR3, as DNA: TGTGCCAGCAGTCAAACCGGGGTGTCAGGGGCCAACGTCCTGACTTTC. The encoded protein is CASSQTGVSGANVLTF.

The V call is TRBV3-1, the J call TRBJ2-1; tentatively, D is TRBD2 (6 bases). V lost 4 bases to trimming and J lost 4 bases, with 14 bases between them. Germline V gene sequence: CDR1 LGHDT, CDR2 YNNKEL (reference sequence). The CDR3 has 15 amino acids. The CDR3 coding sequence is TGTGCCAGCAGCCCCCCAGCGGGCCGATACAATGAGCAGTTCTTC. Protein sequence: CASSPPAGRYNEQFF.

Ten or more counts support this clonotype. The chain combines TRBV24-1 with TRBJ2-7, with D uncertain. The ends were cut back, 3 bases at V and 1 base at J, with 6 bases in the middle. The length of the CDR3 is 13 residues. Germline CDR1 reads KGHDR; CDR2 reads SFDVKD. The CDR3 here is CATSDTASYEQYF. The CDR3 nucleotides read TGTGCCACCAGTGATACAGCTTCCTACGAGCAGTACTTC.

V and J are TRBV20-1 and TRBJ1-1; D possibly corresponds to TRBD1 (5 bases). V was pared by 5 bases and J by 1 base, with 8 bases between. The CDR3 is 12 amino acids. Germline CDR1 reads DFQATT; CDR2 reads SNEGSKA (reference sequence). The CDR3 sequence is CSAPQENTEAFF. In DNA form, the CDR3 reads TGCAGTGCTCCACAGGAGAACACTGAAGCTTTCTTT.

This clonotype was detected only a few times. V gene TRBV5-1 combines with J gene TRBJ2-1; D remains ambiguous. The CDR3 covers 16 residues. CDR1 is SGHRS and CDR2 is YFSETQ in the germline V gene. Trimming pared 6 bases from V and 9 bases from J, leaving 25 bases between. CDR3 protein: CASKSPRSFHLGEQFF. CDR3 DNA: TGCGCCAGCAAAAGTCCCAGGTCGTTCCATCTCGGTGAGCAGTTCTTC.

This clonotype has a handful of counts. V is TRBV20-1 and J is TRBJ2-1, with 9 bases fitting TRBD2. Trimming took 1 base from V and 4 from J; bases not matched to a gene: 5. The germline V gene encodes CDR1 DFQATT and CDR2 SNEGSKA (reference sequence). CDR3 size: 15 residues. DNA for the CDR3: TGCAGTGCTAGAGGTGCGGGGGGGAGATACAATGAGCAGTTCTTC. This translates into CSARGAGGRYNEQFF.

Here the CDR3 reads CASSLRGGRNYGYTF. DNA for the CDR3: TGTGCCAGCAGCTTAAGGGGGGGAAGGAACTATGGCTACACCTTC. The rearrangement links TRBV7-8 to TRBJ1-2, with a possible D match to TRBD1 (6 bases). Trimming removed 2 bases at V and 2 bases at J, with 12 bases between. The CDR3 has 15 residues. Germline V lookup: CDR1 SGHVS, CDR2 FQNEAQ.

For the CDR3, the DNA is TGTGCCAGCAGCGTAGGGGACAGGGTTAAAGATACGCAGTATTTT. Protein: CASSVGDRVKDTQYF. The rearrangement links TRBV9 to TRBJ2-3; TRBD1 aligns across 9 bases. The CDR3 consists of 15 residues. V lost 0 bases and J lost 5; bases outside the gene matches: 4. The germline V gene encodes CDR1 SGDLS and CDR2 YYNGEE.

The sample holds a few counts of this clonotype. The chain combines TRBV5-1 with TRBJ2-5, with D perhaps given as TRBD1 or TRBD2 (6 bases each). V shed 4 bases and J shed 3 bases, with 10 bases lying between them. Looked up from germline, CDR1 is SGHRS and CDR2 is YFSETQ. This CDR3 contains 13 residues. The CDR3 region is CASSQRGEETQYF. DNA of the CDR3: TGCGCCAGCAGCCAGAGGGGGGAAGAGACCCAGTACTTC.

The V gene is TRBV15, the J gene TRBJ2-7; D call uncertain. Germline CDR1 reads LNHNV; CDR2 reads YYDKDF (reference sequence). V was clipped by 0 bases and J by 0 bases, with 6 bases between them. The CDR3 contains 14 residues. The CDR3 sequence: CATSRDSPSYEQYV. Here the CDR3 DNA reads TGTGCCACCAGCAGAGATTCCCCCTCCTACGAGCAGTACGTC.

The chain employs TRBV27 and TRBJ2-2; D ambiguous. Trimming removed 5 bases at V and 3 bases at J, with 10 bases between. Germline-derived CDR1 and CDR2 are MNHEY and SMNVEV (reference sequence). This CDR3 contains 14 residues. The CDR3 sequence is CASSRVFDTGELFF. CDR3 nucleotides: TGTGCCAGCAGTAGGGTTTTCGACACCGGGGAGCTGTTTTTT.

The V call is TRBV15, the J call TRBJ1-5, with a possible D match to TRBD1 (5 bases). The germline CDR1 and CDR2 sequences are LNHNV and YYDKDF (reference sequence). The CDR3 loop spans 15 amino acids. V was trimmed by 8 bases and J by 0 bases, leaving 14 bases between them. CDR3 sequence reads: CATSSGDHSNQPQHF. The CDR3 nucleotides are TGTGCCACCTCCTCCGGGGACCATAGCAATCAGCCCCAGCATTTT. Full variable domain (outside the CDR3, taken from reference TRBV15 and TRBJ1-5): DAMVIQNPRYQVTQFGKPVTLSCSQTLNHNVMYWYQQKSSQAPKLLFHYYDKDFNNEADTPDNFQSRRPNTSFCFLDIRSPGLGDTAMYLCATSSGDHSNQPQHFGDGTRLSIL.

V is TRBV11-1 and J is TRBJ2-2, with 11 positions matching TRBD2. Per the germline V gene, CDR1 is SGHAT and CDR2 is FQDESV (reference sequence). Trimming removed 5 bases from V and 0 bases from J; junction bases left unmatched: 8. This CDR3 is built from 18 residues. In nucleotides, the CDR3 is TGTGCCAGCAGCCCCGGGACTAGCGGATCAGCGAACACCGGGGAGCTGTTTTTT. It specifies CASSPGTSGSANTGELFF.

About this clonotype itself: At one end the junction does not follow the germline gene, possibly because of a read error. The chain has TRBV10-3 and TRBJ2-6; 10 bases are a match to TRBD1. This CDR3 is 17 amino acids long. Germline-derived CDR1 and CDR2 are ENHRY and SYGVKD. The CDR3 region has the DNA TGTGCCATCAGGCCGGGACAGGGGAGCTCTGTGGCCAACGTCCTGACTTTC. This sequence encodes CAIRPGQGSSVANVLTF.

This chain uses TRBV27 with TRBJ2-1, with D possibly being TRBD1 (6 bases). With 6 bases removed from V and 6 bases from J, the gap between germline ends came to 18 bases. The CDR3 spans 15 residues. From germline, CDR1 is MNHEY and CDR2 SMNVEV (reference sequence). The chain's CDR3 is CASRPNPGQTNEQFF. The CDR3 DNA reads as TGTGCCAGCAGACCTAACCCCGGACAGACCAATGAGCAGTTCTTC.

This clonotype occurred a few times. V and J are TRBV27 and TRBJ1-2, with D possibly TRBD1 on 5 matching bases. The CDR3 loop spans 12 amino acids. Between the trimmed V and J ends, which lost 5 bases and 6 bases, there was a span of 10 bases. CDR1 is MNHEY, CDR2 SMNVEV, per germline (reference sequence). The CDR3 DNA sequence: TGTGCCAGCAGTCCCCGGGGCAATGGCTACACCTTC. This gives the protein CASSPRGNGYTF.

At least ten counts were recorded for this clonotype. The chain couples TRBV6-5 to TRBJ2-3, with TRBD2 matching over 11 bases. V was pared by 7 bases and J by 9 bases, with 3 bases of the junction left unmatched. The CDR3 totals 12 residues. Germline V gene lookup returns CDR1 MNHEY and CDR2 SVGAGI. The CDR3, as DNA: TGTGCCAGCACTTCTAGCGGGGGGACGCAGTATTTT. This gives the protein CASTSSGGTQYF.

In this sample, this clonotype turned up a few times. The chain has TRBV4-1 and TRBJ2-1; D possibly corresponds to TRBD1 (8 bases). Germline V lookup: CDR1 MGHRA, CDR2 YSYEKL. The CDR3 covers 15 residues. The ends were cut back, 2 bases at V and 3 bases at J, with 11 bases in the middle. The CDR3 is CASSQTGGGYNEQFF. CDR3 sequence (DNA): TGCGCCAGCAGCCAAACAGGGGGGGGCTACAATGAGCAGTTCTTC.

This chain links TRBV5-6 with TRBJ2-1; 12 nucleotides line up with TRBD2. CDR1 SGHDT and CDR2 YYEEEE come from the germline V gene. The CDR3 contains 12 residues. CDR3 residues: CALTSGSNEQFF. For the CDR3, the DNA is TGTGCTCTGACTAGCGGGAGCAATGAGCAGTTCTTC. Complete variable domain (other parts from reference TRBV5-6 and TRBJ2-1): DAGVTQSPTHLIKTRGQQVTLRCSPKSGHDTVSWYQQALGQGPQFIFQYYEEEERQRGNFPDRFSGHQFPNYSSELNVNALLLGDSALYLCALTSGSNEQFFGPGTRLTVL.

The V gene is TRBV5-5, the J gene TRBJ2-1; TRBD2 matches at 11 bases. CDR1 and CDR2 (germline): SGHKS, YYEKEE (reference sequence). The CDR3 contains 17 residues. J gave up 4 bases and V 4 bases, and 10 bases lay outside the gene matches. The CDR3 here is CASSTTSGDVRYNEQFF. The CDR3 DNA reads as TGTGCCAGCAGCACGACTAGCGGGGACGTTAGGTACAATGAGCAGTTCTTC.

In nucleotides, the CDR3 is TGTGCCAGCAGTTACTTATTGGGACAGGGCAACACCGGGGAGCTGTTTTTT. It yields the protein CASSYLLGQGNTGELFF. V and J are TRBV6-5 and TRBJ2-2; 9 bases line up with TRBD1. The CDR3 is 17 amino acids. Germline CDR1 and CDR2: MNHEY and SVGAGI. Trimming cost V 1 base and J 2 bases; bases outside gene matches: 5.

The table lists this clonotype with a few counts. The chain has TRBV2 and TRBJ1-1; the D gene is possibly TRBD1 (5 bases). Germline CDR1 reads SNHLY; CDR2 reads FYNNEI. V dropped 7 bases and J dropped 8 bases, with 20 bases sitting between them. The CDR3 consists of 14 residues. The CDR3 reads CASMVRGGSFEAFF. The CDR3 region has the DNA TGTGCCAGCATGGTTCGTGGGGGTAGTTTCGAAGCTTTCTTT. Based on the CDR3 plus reference TRBV2 and TRBJ1-1, the full variable domain is EPEVTQTPSHQVTQMGQEVILRCVPISNHLYFYWYRQILGQKVEFLVSFYNNEISEKSEIFDDQFSVERPDGSNFTLKIRSTKLEDSAMYFCASMVRGGSFEAFFGQGTRLTVV.

The gene calls are TRBV6-6 and TRBJ2-1; 7 nucleotides line up with TRBD2. This CDR3 spans 13 amino acids. V dropped 7 bases and J dropped 5; count of bases not matched to a gene: 5. Germline CDR1 reads MNHNY; CDR2 reads SVGAGI (reference sequence). The CDR3 loop reads CASMWGGNNEQFF. The CDR3 bases are TGTGCCAGCATGTGGGGGGGGAACAATGAGCAGTTCTTC.

This clonotype has a handful of counts. The chain recombines TRBV6-1 with TRBJ1-4; no clear D gene. Per the germline V gene, CDR1 is MNHNS and CDR2 is SASEGT. Trimming cost V 2 bases and J 4 bases, with 11 bases left between them. The CDR3 is made up of 15 amino acids. The CDR3 DNA follows: TGTGCCAGCAGTGAAAACCAGCCTCTTAATGAAAAACTGTTTTTT. Translated, it gives CASSENQPLNEKLFF.